This TCR beta chain is drawn from a study of cytomegalovirus exposure and HLA in healthy donors. On this clone: Its specificity is unknown.

In the PCR, 60 Vbeta and 13 Jbeta primers were used. Using immunoSEQ multiplex PCR, the repertoire was profiled, and TCRdb retains in-frame clones only, with some absent. Here the sample spans over 150,000 clones, roughly 78% being singletons. Study findings and constraints: A few CMV-associated chains were confirmed in vitro to be specific for CMV antigens.

The germline CDR1 and CDR2 sequences are MNHEY and SVGAGI. Trimming cost V 4 bases and J 4 bases; bases outside gene matches: 6. The CDR3 spans 14 residues. Among the donors, all were healthy bone marrow donors. This sequence originates from a woman aged 45-59 years in good health and CMV-seropositive. The sample comprised PBMCs. V gene TRBV6-5 combines with J gene TRBJ2-7; 8 bases are shared with TRBD1. CDR3 in amino acids: CASSSTGEAYEQYF. The DNA for the CDR3 is TGTGCCAGCAGTTCGACAGGGGAAGCTTACGAGCAGTACTTC.